These 12 T cell receptor beta chains share one sample of origin, sequenced in a study of shared clonotypes between healthy human individuals. Clones were sequenced by immunoSEQ multiplex PCR, and TCRdb holds only the in-frame ones, with some missing. This table has roughly 890,000 clones, approximately 92% appearing once. Terminally differentiated effector memory CD45RA+ cells were excluded by CCR7 positive selection of CD45RO-negative cells. Material: naive CD8+ T cells sorted from blood. Receptor source: a man aged 25-40 years in good health.

The gene calls are TRBV15 and TRBJ2-1, with D possibly TRBD2 on 6 matching bases. Trimming took 1 base from V and 4 from J, leaving 14 bases between them. CDR1 and CDR2 from the germline V gene are LNHNV and YYDKDF (reference sequence). The CDR3 extends over 16 amino acids. The CDR3 nucleotides read TGTGCCACCAGCAGAGCCCTAGCGAGTATGTACAATGAGCAGTTCTTC. As protein: CATSRALASMYNEQFF.

This clone was seen only once. This chain joins TRBV18 and TRBJ2-1; 11 nucleotides agree with TRBD2. V trimming: 5 bases; J trimming: 4 bases; junction bases outside the gene matches: 13. This CDR3 comprises 18 residues. Germline V gene lookup returns CDR1 KGHSH and CDR2 LQKENI. The CDR3 DNA reads TGTGCCAGCTCAACTCAGGACACCGGGACTAGCGGATACAATGAGCAGTTCTTC. It encodes CASSTQDTGTSGYNEQFF.

The V gene is TRBV2, the J gene TRBJ1-2; D is unresolved. Per germline, CDR1 SNHLY and CDR2 FYNNEI. V lost 4 bases, J lost 2 bases, and 8 bases lay in between. This CDR3 is 13 amino acids long. DNA for the CDR3: TGTGCCAGCAGTGCTGGAGTCAACTATGGCTACACCTTC. This encodes CASSAGVNYGYTF.

This chain joins TRBV19 and TRBJ2-1; 7 bases map to TRBD1. The CDR3 is made up of 16 amino acids. Germline assignment: CDR1 LNHDA and CDR2 SQIVND (reference sequence). Trimming cost V 4 bases and J 7 bases; bases outside gene matches: 13. CDR3 DNA: TGTGCCAGTAGTACAGGGGGAGTAGGGTTCAGGAATGAGCAGTTCTTC. This translates into CASSTGGVGFRNEQFF.

The chain carries TRBV27 and TRBJ2-7, with a weak D call TRBD2 (6 bases). Germline CDR1 and CDR2: MNHEY and SMNVEV (reference sequence). Trimming stripped 4 bases from V and 3 bases from J, with 10 bases between. CDR3 length equals 13 residues. The CDR3 region is CASSSGTRYEQYF. CDR3 in DNA: TGTGCCAGCAGTTCCGGGACTCGCTACGAGCAGTACTTC.

This clone was found once. The rearrangement links TRBV18 to TRBJ1-5, with 7 positions matching TRBD1. V was clipped by 3 bases and J by 6 bases; unmatched bases: 11. Germline values: CDR1 KGHSH, CDR2 LQKENI. The CDR3 contains 16 residues. Here the CDR3 DNA reads TGTGCCAGCTCACCGCCTGGGACAGATATGGCTCAGCCCCAGCATTTT. Encoded protein: CASSPPGTDMAQPQHF.

The chain links TRBV5-4 to TRBJ1-2; TRBD1 agrees at 7 bases. V lost 3 bases, J lost 2 bases, and 7 bases stayed unmatched. The CDR3 extends over 15 amino acids. Germline V lookup: CDR1 SGHNT, CDR2 YYREEE (reference sequence). The CDR3 spells CASSYKGTENYGYTF. CDR3 DNA sequence: TGTGCCAGCAGCTATAAAGGGACAGAAAACTATGGCTACACCTTC.

The chain is built from TRBV19 and TRBJ1-1; D remains unclear. CDR1 is LNHDA, CDR2 SQIVND, per germline (reference sequence). The V end was cut by 3 bases, the J end by 1 base, with 15 bases between. This CDR3 is 16 amino acids long. In nucleotides, the CDR3 is TGTGCCAGTAGTATCCCGGGCCATATAGGGAACACTGAAGCTTTCTTT. As protein: CASSIPGHIGNTEAFF.

J is TRBJ2-1 and V is TRBV7-9; 10 bases are a match to TRBD2. V lost 1 base, J lost 7 bases, and 10 bases stayed unmatched. This CDR3 is 17 amino acids long. CDR1 SEHNR and CDR2 FQNEAQ come from the germline V gene (reference sequence). CDR3 sequence reads: CASSLGELAGSVNEQFF. In DNA form, the CDR3 reads TGTGCCAGCAGCTTAGGTGAACTAGCGGGATCTGTAAATGAGCAGTTCTTC.

This clone occurred a few times. Other DNA sequences within the sample encode an identical CDR3. The J gene is TRBJ2-7, the V gene TRBV7-9; the D gene is possibly TRBD1 (6 bases). In germline, CDR1 is SEHNR, CDR2 FQNEAQ (reference sequence). The V gene lost 3 bases and the J gene lost 7 bases, with 13 bases spanning the gap. The CDR3 is made up of 13 amino acids. The CDR3 DNA is TGTGCCAGCAGCTTGGGGGAAGGGGGAGAGCAGTACTTC. This translates into CASSLGEGGEQYF.

This clone was seen just once. The chain combines TRBV7-8 with TRBJ2-7; TRBD1 is a possible D gene (5 bases). Germline CDR1 is SGHVS and CDR2 is FQNEAQ. This CDR3 region has 14 residues. V lost 0 bases, J lost 2 bases, and 8 bases lay in between. The CDR3, as DNA: TGTGCCAGCAGCTTAGCCCAGGGAACCTACGAGCAGTACTTC. Amino acid sequence: CASSLAQGTYEQYF.

The rearrangement uses TRBV29-1 and TRBJ2-7, with D possibly called TRBD1 or TRBD2 (5 bases each). With 4 bases removed from V and 0 bases from J, the gap between germline ends came to 10 bases. The CDR3 spans 13 residues. Looked up from germline, CDR1 is SQVTM and CDR2 is ANQGSEA. CDR3 sequence: CSVGGMLSYEQYF. The CDR3 DNA follows: TGCAGCGTTGGGGGGATGCTCTCCTACGAGCAGTACTTC.